This is a list of T cell receptor beta chains from one sample in a study of molecular identifiers for immune sequencing clone quantification. TCRdb reprocessed the PCR reads via MiXCR and lists one record per CDR3 protein. This sample has about half a million distinct CDR3 sequences, with about 25% found just once. The sample taken for sequencing was naive CD8+ T cells from blood, with Jurkat cell RNA spiked in. These receptors originate from a human donor in good health. Some libraries in this study had Jurkat cell RNA spiked in. CDR3s leave out the opening cysteine and the closing phenylalanine or tryptophan. The order of the fields is CDR3 protein, V gene, J gene.

CDR3aa: ASSLTRTVTTDTQY; v_gene: TRBV7-9; j_gene: TRBJ2-3
CDR3aa: ASSSGSVASADTQY; v_gene: TRBV7-9; j_gene: TRBJ2-3
CDR3aa: ASSRDHTDTQY; v_gene: TRBV2; j_gene: TRBJ2-3
CDR3aa: ASRAVDSNQPQH; v_gene: TRBV28; j_gene: TRBJ1-5
CDR3aa: ASSVGAGQSYEQY; v_gene: TRBV9; j_gene: TRBJ2-7
CDR3aa: ASSPTMGYEQY; v_gene: TRBV5-1; j_gene: TRBJ2-7
CDR3aa: ASSSPQGAEFYTEAF; v_gene: TRBV5-1; j_gene: TRBJ1-1
CDR3aa: ASSLEPAGVWHEQY; v_gene: TRBV7-6; j_gene: TRBJ2-7
CDR3aa: ASSFRGQGTEAF; v_gene: TRBV5-4; j_gene: TRBJ1-1
CDR3aa: ASSPGTSGGQETQY; v_gene: TRBV12-3/TRBV12-4; j_gene: TRBJ2-5
CDR3aa: ASSSPTRASIPDTQY; v_gene: TRBV6-2/TRBV6-3; j_gene: TRBJ2-3
CDR3aa: TSSLNPGAVAKNIQY; v_gene: TRBV1; j_gene: TRBJ2-4
CDR3aa: ASSGGQYTEAL; v_gene: TRBV7-9; j_gene: TRBJ1-1
CDR3aa: ASSLWAQGHSSQYYNEQF; v_gene: TRBV28; j_gene: TRBJ2-1
CDR3aa: ASSPGRTSYVYEQF; v_gene: TRBV4-1; j_gene: TRBJ2-1
CDR3aa: ASSLGTGVAEQY; v_gene: TRBV5-4; j_gene: TRBJ2-7
CDR3aa: ASSYAGGETQY; v_gene: TRBV6-6; j_gene: TRBJ2-5
CDR3aa: ASSPSPGSTDTQY; v_gene: TRBV7-9; j_gene: TRBJ2-3
CDR3aa: ASGKLQGVDYGYT; v_gene: TRBV7-9; j_gene: TRBJ1-2
CDR3aa: ASSLGAFGNQPQH; v_gene: TRBV28; j_gene: TRBJ1-5
CDR3aa: ASSLAHGTGYGETQY; v_gene: TRBV12-3/TRBV12-4; j_gene: TRBJ2-5
CDR3aa: ASSDWGAGYEQY; v_gene: TRBV6-1; j_gene: TRBJ2-7
CDR3aa: ASSQYMTGANQPQH; v_gene: TRBV4-1; j_gene: TRBJ1-5
CDR3aa: ASSSPYTGGDDQHQH; v_gene: TRBV7-8; j_gene: TRBJ1-5
CDR3aa: ASSQDWSVPYGYT; v_gene: TRBV4-3; j_gene: TRBJ1-2
CDR3aa: ASSLDRGLY; v_gene: TRBV7-6; j_gene: TRBJ2-7
CDR3aa: ASSQETGSGEKLF; v_gene: TRBV4-1; j_gene: TRBJ1-4
CDR3aa: ASTRDRPATNEKLF; v_gene: TRBV12-3/TRBV12-4; j_gene: TRBJ1-4
CDR3aa: ASSQGTSGGETQY; v_gene: TRBV4-3; j_gene: TRBJ2-5
CDR3aa: ASSAPGATNEKLF; v_gene: TRBV9; j_gene: TRBJ1-4
CDR3aa: ASSLDGFGDSPLH; v_gene: TRBV27; j_gene: TRBJ1-6
CDR3aa: ATSRPGTESPETQY; v_gene: TRBV15; j_gene: TRBJ2-5
CDR3aa: ASSPGWNTEAF; v_gene: TRBV7-6; j_gene: TRBJ1-1
CDR3aa: SVEADVYGYT; v_gene: TRBV29-1; j_gene: TRBJ1-2
CDR3aa: SVEVIGQGLVYNEQF; v_gene: TRBV29-1; j_gene: TRBJ2-1
CDR3aa: ASSVGGGAGETQY; v_gene: TRBV9; j_gene: TRBJ2-5
CDR3aa: SARAGTYTDTQY; v_gene: TRBV20-1; j_gene: TRBJ2-3
CDR3aa: ASSLTGEANEKLF; v_gene: TRBV9; j_gene: TRBJ1-4
CDR3aa: ASSSTRGGTGDRTGELF; v_gene: TRBV28; j_gene: TRBJ2-2
CDR3aa: ASRVGGTEAF; v_gene: TRBV28; j_gene: TRBJ1-1
CDR3aa: ASSSPTGAGSPLH; v_gene: TRBV7-9; j_gene: TRBJ1-6
CDR3aa: ASSENLLAGAGSETQY; v_gene: TRBV2; j_gene: TRBJ2-5